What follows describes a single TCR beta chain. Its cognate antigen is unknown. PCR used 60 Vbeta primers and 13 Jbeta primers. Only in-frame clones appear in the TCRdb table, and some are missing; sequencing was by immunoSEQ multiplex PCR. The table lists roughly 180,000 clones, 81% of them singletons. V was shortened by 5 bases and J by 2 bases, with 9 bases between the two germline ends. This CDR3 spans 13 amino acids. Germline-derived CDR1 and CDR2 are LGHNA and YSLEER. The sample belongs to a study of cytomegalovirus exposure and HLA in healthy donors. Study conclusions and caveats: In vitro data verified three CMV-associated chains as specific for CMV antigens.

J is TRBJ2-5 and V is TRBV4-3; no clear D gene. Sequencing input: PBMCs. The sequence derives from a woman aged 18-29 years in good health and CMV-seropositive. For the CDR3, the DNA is TGCGCCAGCAGCTCTCACAGACAAGAGACCCAGTACTTC. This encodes CASSSHRQETQYF.